The table lists the clone carrying this TCR beta chain with many counts. Its antigen is undetermined. TCRdb reprocessed the RT-PCR reads with MiXCR, giving one entry per CDR3 protein. The table has around 200,000 distinct CDR3 sequences, around a tenth seen once. This sample was included in a study of response to subunit inactivated influenza vaccine. Study-wide results and caveats: Authors suggested few new T cells are recruited by each seasonal influenza vaccination.

Germline V CDR1 and CDR2: MNHEY, SVGAGI. Deletions cut 0 bases from V and 7 bases from J, with 9 bases between. The CDR3 is 13 residues long. Material: non-naive T cells sorted from PBMCs, obtained on the day of vaccination. V and J are TRBV6-5 and TRBJ1-2; D gene uncertain. The receptor comes from a man in his forties or fifties who received an inactivated influenza vaccine. The CDR3 is CASSYSNLVGYTF. The CDR3 nucleotides read TGTGCCAGCAGTTACTCGAACCTGGTTGGCTACACCTTC.